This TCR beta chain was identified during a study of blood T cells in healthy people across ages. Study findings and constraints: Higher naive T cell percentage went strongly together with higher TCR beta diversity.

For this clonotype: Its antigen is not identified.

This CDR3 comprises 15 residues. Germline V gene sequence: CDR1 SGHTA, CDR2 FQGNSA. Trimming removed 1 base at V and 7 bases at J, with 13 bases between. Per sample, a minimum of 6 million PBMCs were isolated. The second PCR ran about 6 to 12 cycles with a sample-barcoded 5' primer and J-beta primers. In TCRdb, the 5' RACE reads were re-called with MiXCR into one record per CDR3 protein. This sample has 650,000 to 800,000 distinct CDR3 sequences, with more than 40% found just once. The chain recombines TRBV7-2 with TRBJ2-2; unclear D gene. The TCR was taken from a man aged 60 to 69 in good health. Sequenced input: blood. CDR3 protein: CASSLEVGILGELFF. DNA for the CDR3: TGTGCCAGCAGCTTAGAAGTAGGGATTCTCGGGGAGCTGTTTTTT.